Below, 18 T cell receptor beta chains from the same sample are listed, as sequenced in a study of blood T cells in healthy people across ages. Together with a sample-barcoded 5' primer, a J-beta primer mix was included in a second PCR lasting about 6 to 11 cycles. Each CDR3 protein gets one entry after TCRdb re-called the 5' RACE reads with MiXCR. Among 870,000 or so distinct CDR3 sequences listed, less than 35% were seen once. What was sequenced was blood. These receptors all stem from a woman of 80 years or more in good health.

Ten or more counts support this clonotype. This chain uses TRBV5-1 with TRBJ2-3; 10 bases align to TRBD2. CDR1 and CDR2 from the germline V gene are SGHRS and YFSETQ. V lost 2 bases and J lost 2; bases outside the gene matches: 5. The CDR3 length is 16 residues. For the CDR3, the DNA is TGCGCCAGCAGCTTTAATCTAGCGGGGGACACAGATACGCAGTATTTT. Protein sequence: CASSFNLAGDTDTQYF.

Ten or more counts support this clonotype. V gene TRBV7-9 combines with J gene TRBJ1-2, with a tentative D call TRBD1 (6 bases). CDR1 is SEHNR and CDR2 is FQNEAQ in the germline V gene (reference sequence). V lost 5 bases and J 2 bases, leaving 12 bases between the germline ends. The CDR3 spans 14 residues. The DNA for the CDR3 is TGTGCCAGCAGCGCTCAGACAGGAAACTATGGCTACACCTTC. This gives the protein CASSAQTGNYGYTF.

The chain uses TRBV30 and TRBJ2-1, with TRBD2 matching 8 bases. Unmatched junction bases numbered 8, after V lost 4 bases and J lost 0 bases. CDR1 GTSNPN and CDR2 SVGIG come from the germline V gene (reference sequence). The CDR3 covers 16 residues. This CDR3 is CAWMLPGGSSYNEQFF. The CDR3 bases are TGTGCCTGGATGTTACCGGGGGGGAGCTCCTACAATGAGCAGTTCTTC.

This clonotype was found many times. V is TRBV25-1 and J is TRBJ2-7, with 8 bases aligning to TRBD2. V gave up 5 bases and J gave up 0 bases; unmatched junction bases: 3. CDR1 and CDR2 from the germline V gene are MGHDK and SYGVNS. There are 14 residues in the CDR3. CDR3: CASSQRGLSYEQYF. CDR3 bases: TGTGCCAGCAGTCAGCGGGGGCTCTCCTACGAGCAGTACTTC.

This clonotype was seen only a few times. The gene calls are TRBV7-2 and TRBJ1-5; D ambiguous. Germline V gene lookup returns CDR1 SGHTA and CDR2 FQGNSA. The CDR3 covers 14 residues. Trimming left V 2 bases short and J 5 bases short, with 10 bases between. Here the CDR3 DNA reads TGTGCCAGCAGCTTAAAGATGTTCGATCAGCCCCAGCATTTT. Translated, it gives CASSLKMFDQPQHF.

This clonotype has just a few counts. The V and J genes are TRBV11-3 and TRBJ2-1, with 12 bases lining up with TRBD1. The CDR3 is made up of 16 amino acids. The trim removed 6 bases at V and 8 bases at J, leaving 11 bases unmatched. The germline V gene has CDR1 SGHNT and CDR2 YENEEA. The CDR3 spells CASSHRTGTGGHEQFF. The CDR3 DNA is TGTGCCAGCAGTCATAGAACCGGGACAGGGGGCCATGAGCAGTTCTTC.

Concerning this clonotype itself: One end of the junction does not line up with germline, which may come from a read error. This chain links TRBV6-5 with TRBJ1-6; a possible D gene is TRBD1 (5 bases). Per the germline V gene, CDR1 is MNHEY and CDR2 is SVGAGI. CDR3 size: 16 residues. The CDR3 protein is CASSPTRTSSNSPLHF. The CDR3 DNA follows: TGCGCCAGCAGTCCAACGAGGACATCTTCGAATTCACCCCTCCACTTT.

As to this clonotype: It may be a read error: a sequence one base away is much more abundant. The rearrangement uses TRBV20-1 and TRBJ2-7; D might be TRBD1 (6 bases). The better agreement between TRBJ2-4 and the DNA end casts doubt on the J call. In germline, CDR1 is DFQATT, CDR2 SNEGSKA (reference sequence). This CDR3 region has 14 residues. Here the CDR3 reads CSATTGLGKTIQYF. Written as DNA, the CDR3 is TGCAGTGCTACTACAGGGTTGGGCAAAACCATTCAGTACTTC.

This clonotype has only a few counts. This may arise from a read error, as a much more abundant clone is one base away. The genes are TRBV7-2 and TRBJ2-5, with TRBD1 matching over 7 bases. The CDR3 is 14 residues long. CDR1 and CDR2 from the germline V gene are SGHTA and FQGNSA. Unmatched junction bases numbered 14, after V lost 5 bases and J lost 11 bases. This CDR3 reads CASSRSTGVNEQYF. In nucleotides, the CDR3 is TGTGCCAGCAGCCGATCTACAGGGGTAAATGAGCAGTACTTC.

This clonotype was seen ten or more times. The chain carries TRBV7-2 and TRBJ1-1, with D hard to call. There are 14 residues in the CDR3. The V gene's germline CDR1 is SGHTA and CDR2 FQGNSA. Trimming left V 5 bases short and J 1 base short, with 11 bases between. The CDR3 DNA reads TGTGCCAGCAGCACCAGAAGTGGGAACACTGAAGCTTTCTTT. It is translated as CASSTRSGNTEAFF.

This clonotype was counted only a few times. The rearrangement links TRBV2 to TRBJ2-5, with D perhaps matching TRBD1 or TRBD2 (5 bases each). Germline CDR1 and CDR2: SNHLY and FYNNEI. Trimming pared 7 bases from V and 2 bases from J, leaving 11 bases between. The CDR3 runs 13 residues. The CDR3 here is CASTGQTQETQYF. DNA for the CDR3: TGTGCCAGCACGGGGCAGACTCAAGAGACCCAGTACTTC.

The rearrangement uses TRBV7-6 and TRBJ2-3; D call uncertain. The CDR3 covers 13 residues. V lost 1 base, J lost 6 bases, and 8 bases lay in between. The germline V gene encodes CDR1 SGHVS and CDR2 FNYEAQ. CDR3 DNA sequence: TGTGCCAGCAGCTTAGTGTGGGGTGATACGCAGTATTTT. Protein product: CASSLVWGDTQYF. Using reference TRBV7-6 and TRBJ2-3 for the parts outside the CDR3, the full variable domain is GAGVSQSPRYKVTKRGQDVALRCDPISGHVSLYWYRQALGQGPEFLTYFNYEAQQDKSGLPNDRFSAERPEGSISTLTIQRTEQRDSAMYRCASSLVWGDTQYFGPGTRLTVL.

This clonotype has at least ten counts. This sequence joins TRBV7-2 and TRBJ1-5; no reliable D call. V lost 2 bases and J lost 4, with 9 bases in between. Germline V gene lookup returns CDR1 SGHTA and CDR2 FQGNSA. The CDR3 is 14 amino acids. The CDR3 sequence: CASSLKAGNQPQHF. The CDR3 nucleotides read TGTGCCAGCAGCTTAAAGGCGGGGAATCAGCCCCAGCATTTT.

Note on this clonotype: Mismatch with germline at one junction end may stem from a read error. The rearrangement links TRBV7-9 to TRBJ1-5; D is undetermined. The CDR3 is 14 residues long. Germline V gives CDR1 SEHNR, CDR2 FQNEAQ (reference sequence). The CDR3 protein is CAGSLSSSNQPQHF. DNA of the CDR3: TGTGCCGGCAGCTTATCCAGTAGCAATCAGCCTCAGCATTTT.

Comment on this clonotype: This may come from a read error, since a much larger clone is one base off. No DNA is shown, since the ends of the CDR3 on it are uncertain; the CDR3 is the one TCRdb lists. The chain carries TRBV29-1 and TRBJ2-5; the table assigns TRBD1, which was not confirmed against the DNA. Germline lookup yields CDR1 SQVTM and CDR2 ANQGSEA. The CDR3 length is 15 residues, termini included. The CDR3 sequence: CSVGWGNGGQETRYF.

This chain connects TRBV6-2 or TRBV6-3 to TRBJ1-1; maybe TRBD1 (5 bases). With 5 bases removed from V and 8 bases from J, the gap between germline ends came to 9 bases. This CDR3 region has 11 residues. CDR1 and CDR2 (germline): MNHEY, SVGEGT. The CDR3 DNA is TGTGCCAGCAGTATAAGGGGAGAAGCTTTCTTT. Translation: CASSIRGEAFF.

The V and J genes are TRBV6-2 or TRBV6-3 and TRBJ1-1; D unresolved. The CDR3 is 14 residues long. Germline CDR1 is MNHEY and CDR2 is SVGEGT. V was clipped by 6 bases and J by 0 bases, with 11 bases between them. The CDR3 DNA sequence: TGTGCCAGCAGCAGATCCCCAGTGAACACTGAAGCTTTCTTT. It is translated as CASSRSPVNTEAFF.

The chain links TRBV11-3 to TRBJ2-1; perhaps TRBD2 as D (5 bases). Trimming removed 7 bases from V and 0 bases from J, with 10 bases in between. The CDR3 has 14 residues. Germline V CDR1 and CDR2: SGHNT, YENEEA. CDR3 protein: CASTSGSSYNEQFF. For the CDR3, the DNA is TGTGCCAGCACATCGGGGAGCTCCTACAATGAGCAGTTCTTC.